This is a list of T cell receptor beta chains from one sample in a study of shared clonotypes between healthy human individuals. Profiling relied on immunoSEQ multiplex PCR, and the TCRdb table lists in-frame clones only, not all of them. The sample lists millions of clones, approximately 93% occurring once. Source material: naive CD4+ T cells from PBMCs. The receptors shown here come from a young man in good health. Some clones in this sample may be carry-over from other donors' samples. CDR3s include the opening cysteine and the closing phenylalanine or tryptophan. D genes are given only for firm matches. Only part of the rows carry a size: once, few, many, or a class if the clone is expanded.

v_call: TRBV28
d_call: TRBD2
clone_size: NA
j_call: TRBJ2-5
cdr3_length: 16
cdr3_nt: TGTGCCAGCAGTTTAGGCGCGGGGGACGTTGAATTTGCCCAGTACTTC
cdr3_aa: CASSLGAGDVEFAQYF

v_call: TRBV15
d_call: NA
clone_size: NA
j_call: TRBJ1-2
cdr3_length: 12
cdr3_nt: TGTGCCACCAGCAGAAATGCGAGGGGCTACACCTTC
cdr3_aa: CATSRNARGYTF

v_call: TRBV5-1
d_call: NA
clone_size: NA
j_call: TRBJ2-1
cdr3_length: 17
cdr3_nt: TGCGCCAGCAGCTTGACCCCTAGGCAGGCCCCCTACAATGAGCAGTTCTTC
cdr3_aa: CASSLTPRQAPYNEQFF

v_call: TRBV25-1
d_call: NA
clone_size: once
j_call: TRBJ2-1
cdr3_length: 15
cdr3_nt: TGTGCCAGCAGTGAGCCAGGGGCGGTAATCAACGAGCAGTTCTTC
cdr3_aa: CASSEPGAVINEQFF

v_call: TRBV5-8
d_call: NA
clone_size: NA
j_call: TRBJ2-1
cdr3_length: 12
cdr3_nt: TGTGCCAGCAGCTTATTAGTTCTGGAGCAGTTCTTC
cdr3_aa: CASSLLVLEQFF

v_call: TRBV28
d_call: TRBD2
clone_size: NA
j_call: TRBJ2-5
cdr3_length: 15
cdr3_nt: TGTGCCAGCAAAAGTAGCGGGAGGGGTAAAGAGACCCAGTACTTC
cdr3_aa: CASKSSGRGKETQYF

v_call: TRBV19
d_call: NA
clone_size: NA
j_call: TRBJ1-1
cdr3_length: 13
cdr3_nt: TGTGCCAGTACCCTAGCGGGGAACACTGAAGCTTTCTTT
cdr3_aa: CASTLAGNTEAFF

v_call: TRBV28
d_call: NA
clone_size: once
j_call: TRBJ2-3
cdr3_length: 14
cdr3_nt: TGTGCCAGCAGTCACGGGTTGGGTGGGGATACGCAGTATTTT
cdr3_aa: CASSHGLGGDTQYF

v_call: TRBV27
d_call: NA
clone_size: NA
j_call: TRBJ1-5
cdr3_length: 13
cdr3_nt: TGTGCCAGCAGTTTGGAGGGACATCAGCCCCAGCATTTT
cdr3_aa: CASSLEGHQPQHF

v_call: TRBV7-9
d_call: TRBD2
clone_size: NA
j_call: TRBJ2-3
cdr3_length: 12
cdr3_nt: TGTGCAGAAGGGAGGGGTACAGATACGCAGTATTTT
cdr3_aa: CAEGRGTDTQYF

v_call: TRBV7-9
d_call: TRBD1
clone_size: once
j_call: TRBJ1-2
cdr3_length: 18
cdr3_nt: TGTGCCAGCAGCTCTAGCGAAGGACAGGGGGTACCTCGTAATGGCTACACCTTC
cdr3_aa: CASSSSEGQGVPRNGYTF

v_call: TRBV7-2
d_call: TRBD1
clone_size: NA
j_call: TRBJ2-4
cdr3_length: 17
cdr3_nt: TGTGCCAGCAGCGCGATGGACAGGGGATTAGCCAAAAACATTCAGTACTTC
cdr3_aa: CASSAMDRGLAKNIQYF

v_call: TRBV5-1
d_call: TRBD1
clone_size: NA
j_call: TRBJ2-7
cdr3_length: 14
cdr3_nt: TGCGCCAGCAGCTCGACAGGGTCCTCCTACGAGCAGTACTTC
cdr3_aa: CASSSTGSSYEQYF

v_call: TRBV6-1
d_call: TRBD1
clone_size: NA
j_call: TRBJ1-2
cdr3_length: 17
cdr3_nt: TGTGCCAGCAGTGAAGGTACAGGGGGCGTCGCTAACTATGGCTACACCTTC
cdr3_aa: CASSEGTGGVANYGYTF

v_call: TRBV28
d_call: TRBD1
clone_size: NA
j_call: TRBJ2-5
cdr3_length: 14
cdr3_nt: TGTGCCAGCAGTCTCAGGGGGCGCCAAGAGACCCAGTACTTC
cdr3_aa: CASSLRGRQETQYF

v_call: TRBV28
d_call: NA
clone_size: NA
j_call: TRBJ1-1
cdr3_length: 13
cdr3_nt: TGTGCCAGCAGTGGCCCCCGGCGGACTGAAGCTTTCTTT
cdr3_aa: CASSGPRRTEAFF

v_call: TRBV2
d_call: NA
clone_size: once
j_call: TRBJ2-6
cdr3_length: 14
cdr3_nt: TGTGCCAGCAGTGTTTGGAGAGGGGCCAACGTCCTGACTTTC
cdr3_aa: CASSVWRGANVLTF

v_call: TRBV18
d_call: NA
clone_size: NA
j_call: TRBJ1-1
cdr3_length: 14
cdr3_nt: TGTGCCAGCTCAGAGACCCCCCTGAGCACTGAAGCTTTCTTT
cdr3_aa: CASSETPLSTEAFF

v_call: TRBV5-1
d_call: NA
clone_size: NA
j_call: TRBJ2-5
cdr3_length: 14
cdr3_nt: TGCGCCAGCAGCTTGGACCCAGGTTCCAAGACCCAGTACTTC
cdr3_aa: CASSLDPGSKTQYF

v_call: TRBV7-2
d_call: NA
clone_size: NA
j_call: TRBJ1-1
cdr3_length: 13
cdr3_nt: TGTGCCAGCAGCTTAGCCCCATCGGGGGGAGCTTTCTTT
cdr3_aa: CASSLAPSGGAFF

v_call: TRBV7-9
d_call: TRBD1
clone_size: NA
j_call: TRBJ1-2
cdr3_length: 14
cdr3_nt: TGTGCCAGCAGCCCCCCAACAGGGGGCTATGGCTACACCTTC
cdr3_aa: CASSPPTGGYGYTF

v_call: TRBV27
d_call: NA
clone_size: NA
j_call: TRBJ1-2
cdr3_length: 13
cdr3_nt: TGTGCCAGCAGTTATTCGAACAACTATGGCTACACCTTC
cdr3_aa: CASSYSNNYGYTF

v_call: TRBV5-1
d_call: NA
clone_size: NA
j_call: TRBJ1-2
cdr3_length: 14
cdr3_nt: TGCGCCAGCAGCCTACAGGGTGATAACTATGGCTACACCTTC
cdr3_aa: CASSLQGDNYGYTF

v_call: TRBV7-9
d_call: TRBD1
clone_size: NA
j_call: TRBJ2-7
cdr3_length: 16
cdr3_nt: TGTGCCAGCAGCTTCGGTGGGGCAGGGACAGTCCACGAGCAGTACTTC
cdr3_aa: CASSFGGAGTVHEQYF

v_call: TRBV6-1
d_call: NA
clone_size: NA
j_call: TRBJ1-1
cdr3_length: 11
cdr3_nt: TGTGCCACCCCGGCGAACACTGAAGCTTTCTTT
cdr3_aa: CATPANTEAFF

v_call: TRBV9
d_call: NA
clone_size: NA
j_call: TRBJ1-1
cdr3_length: 16
cdr3_nt: TGTGCCAGCAGCGCCCCGACCGTGTGGGATGACACTGAAGCTTTCTTT
cdr3_aa: CASSAPTVWDDTEAFF

v_call: TRBV28
d_call: TRBD1
clone_size: NA
j_call: TRBJ2-7
cdr3_length: 15
cdr3_nt: TGTGCCAGCAGGCAGGGGACAGGACCCCCCTACGAGCAGTACTTC
cdr3_aa: CASRQGTGPPYEQYF

v_call: TRBV6-1
d_call: NA
clone_size: NA
j_call: TRBJ1-1
cdr3_length: 15
cdr3_nt: TGTGCCGCTGCCCTCCTTGGGGCATCGGGCACTGAAGCTTTCTTT
cdr3_aa: CAAALLGASGTEAFF

v_call: TRBV27
d_call: NA
clone_size: NA
j_call: TRBJ2-7
cdr3_length: 13
cdr3_nt: TGTGCCAGCAGTTTATCCGGGATTGGCGAGCAGTACTTC
cdr3_aa: CASSLSGIGEQYF

v_call: TRBV7-6
d_call: TRBD1
clone_size: NA
j_call: TRBJ1-5
cdr3_length: 14
cdr3_nt: TGTGCCAGCAGCCCCGGGACAGTGAATCAGCCCCAGCATTTT
cdr3_aa: CASSPGTVNQPQHF

v_call: TRBV11-1
d_call: TRBD1
clone_size: NA
j_call: TRBJ2-7
cdr3_length: 15
cdr3_nt: TGTGCCAGCAGCCCCAGGACAGGGAGCTCCTACGAGCAGTACTTC
cdr3_aa: CASSPRTGSSYEQYF

v_call: TRBV28
d_call: TRBD2
clone_size: NA
j_call: TRBJ2-7
cdr3_length: 16
cdr3_nt: TGTGCCAGCAGTAAGCAAAGGACTAGCGGGACCTACGAGCAGTACTTC
cdr3_aa: CASSKQRTSGTYEQYF

v_call: TRBV19
d_call: NA
clone_size: once
j_call: TRBJ1-3
cdr3_length: 16
cdr3_nt: TGTGCCAGTAGTATTGATCCGGCCTTCTCTGGAAACACCATATATTTT
cdr3_aa: CASSIDPAFSGNTIYF

v_call: TRBV2
d_call: NA
clone_size: NA
j_call: TRBJ2-7
cdr3_length: 13
cdr3_nt: TGTGCCAGCAGTGCCGGACAATACTACGAGCAGTACTTC
cdr3_aa: CASSAGQYYEQYF

v_call: TRBV7-3
d_call: TRBD2
clone_size: NA
j_call: TRBJ2-1
cdr3_length: 15
cdr3_nt: TGTGCCAGCAGCTTAGGGACTAGCGGCGCCAATGAGCAGTTCTTC
cdr3_aa: CASSLGTSGANEQFF

v_call: TRBV2
d_call: NA
clone_size: NA
j_call: TRBJ1-3
cdr3_length: 15
cdr3_nt: TGTGCCAGCAGTGAACTGGGGGCGCCCGGAAACACCATATATTTT
cdr3_aa: CASSELGAPGNTIYF

v_call: TRBV13
d_call: NA
clone_size: NA
j_call: TRBJ1-1
cdr3_length: 13
cdr3_nt: TGTGCCAGCAGCTCAACAGGGCAAACTGAAGCTTTCTTT
cdr3_aa: CASSSTGQTEAFF

v_call: TRBV28
d_call: NA
clone_size: NA
j_call: TRBJ1-2
cdr3_length: 13
cdr3_nt: TGTGCCAGCAGTGGGGGGCGCGGCTATGGCTACACCTTC
cdr3_aa: CASSGGRGYGYTF

v_call: TRBV11-2
d_call: NA
clone_size: NA
j_call: TRBJ2-6
cdr3_length: 15
cdr3_nt: TGTGCCAGCAGCTTATATCTGGGTGGGGCCAACGTCCTGACTTTC
cdr3_aa: CASSLYLGGANVLTF

v_call: TRBV2
d_call: TRBD1
clone_size: NA
j_call: TRBJ2-7
cdr3_length: 15
cdr3_nt: TGTGCCAGCAGTACAATGGGACAGGGGGCCTACGAGCAGTACTTC
cdr3_aa: CASSTMGQGAYEQYF